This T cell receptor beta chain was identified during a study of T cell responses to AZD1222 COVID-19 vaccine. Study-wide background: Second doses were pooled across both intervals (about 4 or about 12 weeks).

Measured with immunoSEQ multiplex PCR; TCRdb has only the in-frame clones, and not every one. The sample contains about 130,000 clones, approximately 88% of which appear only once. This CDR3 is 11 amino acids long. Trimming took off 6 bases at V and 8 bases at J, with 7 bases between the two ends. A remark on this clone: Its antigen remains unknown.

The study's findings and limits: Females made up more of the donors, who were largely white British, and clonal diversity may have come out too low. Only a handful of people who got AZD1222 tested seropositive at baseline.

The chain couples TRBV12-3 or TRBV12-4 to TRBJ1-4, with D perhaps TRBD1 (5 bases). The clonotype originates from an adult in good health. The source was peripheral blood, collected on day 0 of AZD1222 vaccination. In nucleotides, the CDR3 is TGTGCCAGCAGGGGGCGAGAAAAACTGTTTTTT. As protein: CASRGREKLFF.